This T cell receptor (beta chain) was identified during a study of shared clonotypes between healthy human individuals. Study details: Researchers drew samples from a couple of women and a few men aged 18 to 49.

There are 16 residues in the CDR3. Germline V lookup: CDR1 SGHRS, CDR2 YFSETQ. V lost 0 bases, J lost 5 bases, and 17 bases lay in between. For this clone: What it binds is unknown.

TCRdb keeps only in-frame clones here, not all; method: immunoSEQ multiplex PCR. The sample records millions of clones, more than 80% being singletons. Study-wide points: Clonotype sharing levels among donors were expected to vary with sequencing depth.

The rearrangement links TRBV5-1 to TRBJ1-1; D is unresolved. Sequencing was carried out using naive CD4+ T cells from PBMCs. Subset in this sample: CD45RA+ positively selected. The clonotype was recovered from a man younger than 35 in good health. Some clones in this sample may be carry-over from other donors' samples. The CDR3 region has the DNA TGCGCCAGCAGCTTGGCCGTTTTTAAGGGTGGTACTGAAGCTTTCTTT. Its translation is CASSLAVFKGGTEAFF.